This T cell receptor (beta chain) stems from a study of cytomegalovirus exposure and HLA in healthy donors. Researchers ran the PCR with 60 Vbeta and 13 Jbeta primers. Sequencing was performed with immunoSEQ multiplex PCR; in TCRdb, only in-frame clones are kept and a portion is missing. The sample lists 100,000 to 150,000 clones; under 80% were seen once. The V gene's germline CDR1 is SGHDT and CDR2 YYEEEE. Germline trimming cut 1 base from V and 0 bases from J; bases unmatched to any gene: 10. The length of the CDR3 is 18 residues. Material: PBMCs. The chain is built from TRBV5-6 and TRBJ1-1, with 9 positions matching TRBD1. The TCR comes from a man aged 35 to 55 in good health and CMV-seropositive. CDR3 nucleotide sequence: TGTGCCAGCAGCTTGCTGTCCCGGGACAGGGTCTTGAACACTGAAGCTTTCTTT. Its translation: CASSLLSRDRVLNTEAFF.